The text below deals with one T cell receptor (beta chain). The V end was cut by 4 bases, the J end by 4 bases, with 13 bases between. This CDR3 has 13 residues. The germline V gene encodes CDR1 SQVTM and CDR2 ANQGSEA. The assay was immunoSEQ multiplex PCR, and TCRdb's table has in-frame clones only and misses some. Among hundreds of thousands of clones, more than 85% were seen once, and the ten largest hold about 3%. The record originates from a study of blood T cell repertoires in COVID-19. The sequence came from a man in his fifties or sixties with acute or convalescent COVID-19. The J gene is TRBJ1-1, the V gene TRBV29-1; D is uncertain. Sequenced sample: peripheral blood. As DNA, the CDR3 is TGCAGCGTTGTTCCGGGTCGGATCACTGAAGCTTTCTTT. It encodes CSVVPGRITEAFF.